This T cell receptor (beta chain) was sequenced during a study of blood T cell repertoires in COVID-19. Study as a whole: Acute and convalescent COVID-19 samples came from the United States, Italy and Spain. Sources were T cells, B-cell-depleted T cells, or PBMCs; the material itself was cDNA or gDNA.

Germline V gives CDR1 SGHTA, CDR2 FQGNSA. The CDR3 contains 15 residues. V lost 1 base to trimming and J lost 8 bases, with 15 bases between them. Original methodology: It was from reference gene primer amplification that nucleated cell counts were estimated. Assay used: immunoSEQ multiplex PCR; TCRdb lists only in-frame clones, some missing. V and J calls and clone size are as listed in that table; D and trimming were resolved from the DNA. Among about 130,000 clones listed, approximately 85% were seen once. The sequenced sample was peripheral blood. This chain links TRBV7-2 with TRBJ2-4; possible D gene TRBD2, 5 bases. This sequence originates from a human donor in a cohort sampled during active COVID-19. CDR3 loop: CASSLVGGSADIQYF. DNA of the CDR3: TGTGCCAGCAGCTTAGTAGGAGGTAGCGCAGACATTCAGTACTTC.